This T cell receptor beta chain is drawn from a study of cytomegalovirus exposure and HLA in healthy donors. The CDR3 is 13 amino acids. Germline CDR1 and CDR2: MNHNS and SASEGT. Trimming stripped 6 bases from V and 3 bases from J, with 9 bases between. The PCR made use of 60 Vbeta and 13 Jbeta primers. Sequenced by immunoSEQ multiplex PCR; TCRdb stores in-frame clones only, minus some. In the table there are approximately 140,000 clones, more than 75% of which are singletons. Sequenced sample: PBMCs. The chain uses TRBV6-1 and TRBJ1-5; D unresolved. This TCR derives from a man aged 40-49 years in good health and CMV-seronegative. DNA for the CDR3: TGTGCCAGCAGCGAGACACCCAATCAGCCCCAGCATTTT. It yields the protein CASSETPNQPQHF.